The 23 T cell receptor beta chains presented below share a single source sample, sequenced in a study of neurological immune-mediated disorders. TCRdb re-analysed the 5' RACE reads in MiXCR, keeping a single row per CDR3 protein. The table records tens of thousands of distinct CDR3 sequences, 20% to 25% of them present only once. This sample's time point: technical triplicate 3. Sequenced sample: PBMCs. These TCRs come from a man in his fifties or sixties with HTLV-1-associated myelopathy (HAM/TSP).

This clonotype has a count of ten or more. This chain joins TRBV4-1 and TRBJ2-1, with 7 bases identical to TRBD2. The CDR3 extends over 15 amino acids. The germline V gene encodes CDR1 MGHRA and CDR2 YSYEKL. J was trimmed by 4 bases and V by 0 bases; bases with no gene match: 3. CDR3 residues: CASSQDRTSYNEQFF. As DNA, the CDR3 is TGCGCCAGCAGCCAAGATCGGACTAGTTACAATGAGCAGTTCTTC.

A few counts support this clonotype. The rearrangement links TRBV7-9 to TRBJ1-2, with D tentatively TRBD1 (6 bases). CDR1 is SEHNR and CDR2 is FQNEAQ in the germline V gene (reference sequence). CDR3 length equals 14 residues. Trimming removed 5 bases at V and 6 bases at J, with 16 bases between. The CDR3 DNA is TGTGCCAGCAGCCCGGTGACAGGAAGTAATGGCTACACCTTC. It is translated as CASSPVTGSNGYTF.

This clonotype came up many times. J is TRBJ1-5 and V is TRBV27; TRBD1 might be the D (5 bases). CDR1 is MNHEY, CDR2 SMNVEV, per germline (reference sequence). Between the trimmed V and J ends, which lost 4 bases and 0 bases, there was a span of 10 bases. The CDR3 is made up of 15 amino acids. The CDR3 DNA sequence: TGTGCCAGCAGTTCAGGGCCGTATAGCAATCAGCCCCAGCATTTT. This translates into CASSSGPYSNQPQHF.

This clonotype was detected many times. The rearrangement joins TRBV5-1 to TRBJ1-1; tentative D call: TRBD1 (6 bases). CDR1 and CDR2 from the germline V gene are SGHRS and YFSETQ. The CDR3 covers 16 residues. V was shortened by 2 bases and J by 0 bases, with 14 bases between the two germline ends. This chain's CDR3 is CASSLAHRAMNTEAFF. For the CDR3, the DNA is TGCGCCAGCAGCTTAGCCCACAGGGCGATGAACACTGAAGCTTTCTTT.

The sample holds many counts of this clonotype. The V gene is TRBV5-1, the J gene TRBJ2-1, with 10 bases identical to TRBD2. The junction had 8 bases not matched to a gene; V was cut back by 5 bases and J by 6 bases. The CDR3 has 15 amino acids. CDR1 is SGHRS and CDR2 is YFSETQ in the germline V gene. The CDR3 is CASRPPGLATNEQFF. CDR3 DNA sequence: TGCGCCAGCAGGCCCCCGGGACTAGCGACCAATGAGCAGTTCTTC.

The genes are TRBV7-2 and TRBJ2-3; 14 positions match TRBD2. The trim removed 4 bases at V and 0 bases at J, leaving 6 bases unmatched. CDR3 length equals 18 residues. CDR1 SGHTA and CDR2 FQGNSA come from the germline V gene. CDR3 sequence: CASSSGLAGGPSTDTQYF. CDR3 sequence (DNA): TGTGCCAGCAGCTCTGGACTAGCGGGAGGTCCTAGCACAGATACGCAGTATTTT. The full variable domain, in which reference TRBV7-2 and TRBJ2-3 provide the parts outside the CDR3, is GAGVSQSPSNKVTEKGKDVELRCDPISGHTALYWYRQSLGQGLEFLIYFQGNSAPDKSGLPSDRFSAERTGGSVSTLTIQRTQQEDSAVYLCASSSGLAGGPSTDTQYFGPGTRLTVL.

In its sample, this clonotype was seen many times. The chain recombines TRBV20-1 with TRBJ2-1, with D tentatively TRBD1 or TRBD2 (5 bases each). Trimming shortened V by 5 bases and J by 7 bases, and 12 bases separated the two germline ends. This CDR3 region has 12 residues. Germline V gene data show CDR1 as DFQATT and CDR2 as SNEGSKA (reference sequence). The CDR3: CSAGAIANEQFF. CDR3 in DNA: TGCAGTGCTGGGGCTATAGCGAATGAGCAGTTCTTC.

This clonotype was seen at least ten times. The chain employs TRBV14 and TRBJ2-6; possible D gene TRBD1, 5 bases. CDR3 length: 17 amino acids. Per the germline V gene, CDR1 is SGHDN and CDR2 is FVKESK. Trimming stripped 1 base from V and 2 bases from J, with 12 bases between. The CDR3 region has the DNA TGTGCCAGCAGCCAAGTCTTTCAGGGTCCTGGGGCCAACGTCCTGACTTTC. Its protein product is CASSQVFQGPGANVLTF.

This clonotype has a count of ten or more. The CDR3 reads CASSLPGGRAQYNEQFF. The CDR3 bases are TGTGCCAGCAGTTTACCGGGCGGGAGGGCCCAGTACAATGAGCAGTTCTTC. The gene calls are TRBV12-3 or TRBV12-4 and TRBJ2-1; 9 bases align to TRBD2. CDR3 length: 17 amino acids. Trimming took 2 bases from V and 4 from J; bases not matched to a gene: 9.

This clonotype was detected many times. This chain connects TRBV10-1 to TRBJ2-1; tentatively, D is TRBD1 (5 bases). The CDR3 is 15 amino acids. V was cut by 5 bases and J by 0 bases, with 11 bases left in between. Looked up from germline, CDR1 is WNHNN and CDR2 is SYGVQD (reference sequence). Here the CDR3 DNA reads TGCGCCAGCAGTAAGGGGTCTAGCTCCTACAATGAGCAGTTCTTC. Amino acids: CASSKGSSSYNEQFF.

This clonotype was found many times. This chain links TRBV3-1 with TRBJ2-7; D is uncertain. The V end lost 0 bases, the J end lost 1 base, and 1 base lay between the germline ends. This CDR3 contains 12 residues. In germline, CDR1 is LGHDT, CDR2 YNNKEL (reference sequence). The CDR3 here is CASSQESYEQYF. The DNA for the CDR3 is TGTGCCAGCAGCCAAGAATCCTACGAGCAGTACTTC.

This clonotype appeared many times. The gene calls are TRBV7-9 and TRBJ1-1; D unresolved. The CDR3 length is 13 residues. The germline V and J ends were trimmed by 3 bases and 6 bases, with 11 bases remaining between them. Germline CDR1 is SEHNR and CDR2 is FQNEAQ (reference sequence). The CDR3 DNA reads as TGTGCCAGCAGCTTGGACGGACCTTCTGAAGCTTTCTTT. This codes for CASSLDGPSEAFF.

This clonotype was counted many times. The chain carries TRBV19 and TRBJ2-3; maybe TRBD1 (5 bases). The CDR3 runs to 14 residues. V lost 3 bases and J lost 4, with 11 bases in between. CDR1 LNHDA and CDR2 SQIVND come from the germline V gene (reference sequence). CDR3 sequence: CASSIGAGPDTQYF. The CDR3, as DNA: TGTGCCAGTAGTATTGGAGCAGGGCCAGATACGCAGTATTTT.

This clonotype has ten or more counts. J is TRBJ1-1 and V is TRBV7-9; 9 bases map to TRBD1. Trimming cost V 5 bases and J 4 bases; bases outside gene matches: 5. From germline, CDR1 is SEHNR and CDR2 FQNEAQ (reference sequence). This CDR3 comprises 14 residues. This chain's CDR3 is CASSRDRASTEAFF. CDR3 nucleotides: TGTGCCAGCAGCCGGGACAGGGCGAGCACTGAAGCTTTCTTT. Using reference TRBV7-9 and TRBJ1-1 for the parts outside the CDR3, the full variable domain is DTGVSQNPRHKITKRGQNVTFRCDPISEHNRLYWYRQTLGQGPEFLTYFQNEAQLEKSRLLSDRFSAERPKGSFSTLEIQRTEQGDSAMYLCASSRDRASTEAFFGQGTRLTVV.

The V gene is TRBV5-1, the J gene TRBJ2-2; weak D call: TRBD2 (5 bases). The CDR3 loop spans 16 amino acids. Germline V gene data show CDR1 as SGHRS and CDR2 as YFSETQ. The V gene lost 5 bases and the J gene lost 0 bases, with 14 bases spanning the gap. The CDR3 loop is CASRSASGTNTGELFF. The CDR3 nucleotides read TGCGCCAGCAGGAGTGCTTCGGGGACGAACACCGGGGAGCTGTTTTTT.

This clonotype was detected many times. The chain has TRBV20-1 and TRBJ2-4; TRBD2 matches at 9 bases. Germline V lookup: CDR1 DFQATT, CDR2 SNEGSKA (reference sequence). V trimming: 4 bases; J trimming: 1 base; junction bases outside the gene matches: 8. The CDR3 has 16 amino acids. CDR3 amino acids: CSAIPGSGRAKNIQYF. The CDR3 DNA is TGCAGTGCTATTCCCGGGAGCGGGAGGGCCAAAAACATTCAGTACTTC.

This clonotype was counted at least ten times. This chain uses TRBV4-1 with TRBJ2-1, with 7 bases fitting TRBD2. Looked up from germline, CDR1 is MGHRA and CDR2 is YSYEKL. The CDR3 totals 16 residues. After removal of 4 bases from V and 0 bases from J, the junction contained 6 bases not matched to a gene. The CDR3 loop is CASSPSLAVSYNEQFF. CDR3 bases: TGCGCCAGCAGCCCCTCTCTAGCGGTCTCCTACAATGAGCAGTTCTTC.

The V call is TRBV2, the J call TRBJ1-5; TRBD1 agrees at 8 bases. Germline CDR1 is SNHLY and CDR2 is FYNNEI. The CDR3 extends over 15 amino acids. J gave up 7 bases and V 2 bases, and 7 bases lay outside the gene matches. CDR3 residues: CASSERGQGLQPQHF. The DNA for the CDR3 is TGTGCCAGCAGTGAAAGAGGACAGGGTTTACAGCCCCAGCATTTT.

This clonotype was found many times. This chain uses TRBV29-1 with TRBJ1-1, with D uncertain. Germline-derived CDR1 and CDR2 are SQVTM and ANQGSEA. The CDR3 is 11 amino acids. V dropped 2 bases and J dropped 11 bases, with 12 bases sitting between them. In nucleotides, the CDR3 is TGCAGCGTTGAAATCGCGAACTTGGCTTTCTTT. Translation: CSVEIANLAFF.

The table lists this clonotype with many counts. V is TRBV5-1 and J is TRBJ2-7; 13 positions agree with TRBD2. This CDR3 is built from 17 residues. Losses at the gene ends were 3 bases for V and 3 bases for J; bases not matched to a gene: 9. Germline V gene lookup returns CDR1 SGHRS and CDR2 YFSETQ. Written as DNA, the CDR3 is TGCGCCAGCAGCTCCGGGACTAGCGGGGCCCTCCTCTACGAGCAGTACTTC. It translates to CASSSGTSGALLYEQYF.

This clonotype was seen repeatedly, ten times or more. The chain joins TRBV5-1 to TRBJ2-6; D unresolved. The CDR3 length is 14 residues. Trimming cost V 4 bases and J 0 bases, with 5 bases left between them. Germline V gene sequence: CDR1 SGHRS, CDR2 YFSETQ. CDR3 protein: CASSQNSGANVLTF. The CDR3 DNA follows: TGCGCCAGCAGCCAAAACTCTGGGGCCAACGTCCTGACTTTC.

This clonotype was counted at least ten times. The chain employs TRBV20-1 and TRBJ1-1; D is unclear. CDR3 length: 11 amino acids. Germline V CDR1 and CDR2: DFQATT, SNEGSKA (reference sequence). V dropped 6 bases and J dropped 0 bases, with 5 bases sitting between them. In nucleotides, the CDR3 is TGCAGTGCCGGAATGAACACTGAAGCTTTCTTT. It translates to CSAGMNTEAFF.

The table lists this clonotype with a few counts. V and J are TRBV27 and TRBJ2-2; 9 nucleotides agree with TRBD1. There are 17 residues in the CDR3. V was pared by 6 bases and J by 0 bases, with 8 bases of the junction left unmatched. CDR1 and CDR2 from the germline V gene are MNHEY and SMNVEV (reference sequence). CDR3: CASSLIGTGPNTGELFF. The CDR3 DNA is TGTGCCAGCAGCCTGATCGGGACAGGGCCGAACACCGGGGAGCTGTTTTTT.